This entry features one TCR beta chain sequence. Its antigen is currently unknown. There are 13 residues in the CDR3. V was clipped by 4 bases and J by 7 bases; unmatched bases: 9. From germline, CDR1 is GTSNPN and CDR2 SVGIG (reference sequence). The PCR contained 60 Vbeta and 13 Jbeta primers. The data were produced by immunoSEQ multiplex PCR, yet TCRdb's version contains in-frame clones alone and is incomplete. The sample has 150,000 to 200,000 clones, more than 60% seen once; the top ten hold around 11%. This sample was taken from a study of cytomegalovirus exposure and HLA in healthy donors. Points from the study as a whole: A later analysis by the authors found several of the most significant clusters apparently linked to common viral pathogens.

The TCR originated in a man between 18 and 29 years old in good health and CMV-seropositive. Sequencing was carried out using PBMCs. The chain has TRBV30 and TRBJ1-2; TRBD1 aligns across 7 bases. This chain's CDR3 is CAWNIPRGRGYTF. CDR3 DNA: TGTGCCTGGAATATCCCTAGGGGGCGTGGCTACACCTTC.